The rows below give T cell receptor beta chains drawn from one sample of a study of cytomegalovirus exposure and HLA in healthy donors. Repertoires were generated with immunoSEQ multiplex PCR, while TCRdb's copy carries only in-frame clones and drops some. The data show around 150,000 clones, around 89% seen once. The sample comprised PBMCs. These receptors were taken from a man aged 18-30 years in good health and CMV-seronegative. Each CDR3 is given with its conserved first and last residue. Fields, in order: J gene, clone size, V gene, D gene, CDR3 DNA, CDR3 protein. The D gene is left open where the match is weak. Clone size is not always given. Where it is, it says once, few, many or a class for expanded clones.

TRBJ2-4,NA,TRBV4-3,TRBD2,TGCGCCAGCAGCCATCCCCCCGGGGGGTCGGACATTCAGTACTTC,CASSHPPGGSDIQYF
TRBJ2-1,NA,TRBV6-4,TRBD2,TGTGCCAGCAGTGACCTCCCGACTAGCGGTTCCTACAATGAGCAGTTCTTC,CASSDLPTSGSYNEQFF
TRBJ2-3,NA,TRBV19,TRBD2,TGTGCCAGTAGTATAGGAGGCCTAGCGGGGCTAAGCACAGATACGCAGTATTTT,CASSIGGLAGLSTDTQYF
TRBJ1-5,few,TRBV28,NA,TGTGCCAGCAGAATCAATGATCAGCCCCAGCATTTT,CASRINDQPQHF
TRBJ1-1,NA,TRBV27,TRBD1,TGTGCCAGCAGTCCAGGGGGGAACACTGAAGCTTTCTTT,CASSPGGNTEAFF
TRBJ1-5,NA,TRBV4-3,NA,TGCGCCAGCAGCCAAGATCCCGGGGGGACTAATCAGCCCCAGCATTTT,CASSQDPGGTNQPQHF
TRBJ2-7,NA,TRBV5-6,NA,TGTGCCAGCAGCTTGTCCGCGTACGAGCAGTACTTC,CASSLSAYEQYF
TRBJ2-1,NA,TRBV10-3,TRBD2,TGTGCCATCAGGCTAGCGGGAGAAGAGCAGTTCTTC,CAIRLAGEEQFF
TRBJ2-1,NA,TRBV5-1,TRBD2,TGCGCCAGCAGCTCGACTAGCGGGGTCTACAATGAGCAGTTCTTC,CASSSTSGVYNEQFF
TRBJ1-2,NA,TRBV5-1,TRBD1,TGCGCCAGCAGCTCGGGACAGGGCGCGAACTATGGCTACACCTTC,CASSSGQGANYGYTF
TRBJ2-7,few,TRBV15,NA,TGTGCCACCAGCAGAGAACTCAAGGCGGTAGAGCAGTACTTC,CATSRELKAVEQYF
TRBJ1-2,once,TRBV27,NA,TGTGCCAGCAGTTACACGGACAGCCACTATGGCTACACCTTC,CASSYTDSHYGYTF
TRBJ2-7,few,TRBV7-2,TRBD1,TGTGCCAGCAGCTTAGACGGACAGGGGAACAGGCAGTACTTC,CASSLDGQGNRQYF
TRBJ1-2,once,TRBV11-2,TRBD1,TGTGCCAGCAGCGCAAGACAGGGGGCTTTAACCGCTAACTATGGCTACACCTTC,CASSARQGALTANYGYTF
TRBJ1-5,NA,TRBV19,NA,TGTGCCAGTAGTATAGATGGCAGGGGAGGGCAGCCCCAGCATTTT,CASSIDGRGGQPQHF
TRBJ2-7,NA,TRBV13,TRBD2,TGTGCCAGCAGCTGGGGACTAGCGGGAGGGCCCCCAGACTTC,CASSWGLAGGPPDF
TRBJ2-3,NA,TRBV5-1,TRBD2,TGCGCCAGCAGCTTGGGGCTAGCGGGAACAGATACGCAGTATTTT,CASSLGLAGTDTQYF
TRBJ1-3,few,TRBV28,NA,TGTGCCAGCAGTTTGAGGGACACCATATATTTT,CASSLRDTIYF
TRBJ2-3,NA,TRBV2,TRBD2,TGTGCCAGCAGCGGACTAGCGGGAACAGATACGCAGTATTTT,CASSGLAGTDTQYF
TRBJ2-7,NA,TRBV29-1,NA,TGCAGCGTGGAAGACGGGAACTACGAGCAGTACTTC,CSVEDGNYEQYF
TRBJ2-5,NA,TRBV6-6,NA,TGTGCCAGCAGTTACTCTGGTACAGGAAAAGAGACCCAGTACTTC,CASSYSGTGKETQYF
TRBJ2-1,NA,TRBV9,TRBD1,TGTGCCAGCAGCGTACCAGGGGGCCGGTACAATGAGCAGTTCTTC,CASSVPGGRYNEQFF
TRBJ2-1,NA,TRBV5-1,NA,TGCGCCAGCAGCCCCGACAGATTGAGCTCCTACAATGAGCAGTTCTTC,CASSPDRLSSYNEQFF
TRBJ2-7,NA,TRBV19,NA,TGTGCCAGTAGTATTACCCCCCGGGACATATCCTACGAGCAGTACTTC,CASSITPRDISYEQYF
TRBJ2-1,NA,TRBV11-2,NA,TGTGCCAGCAGCCACCCCCTAGGACAGTATTACAATGAGCAGTTCTTC,CASSHPLGQYYNEQFF
TRBJ1-4,NA,TRBV15,TRBD1,TGTGCCACCAGCAGCCCCGACAGGGCTGGTAGTGAAAAACTGTTTTTT,CATSSPDRAGSEKLFF
TRBJ1-6,NA,TRBV28,TRBD1,TGTGCCAGCACCCAGGACAGGTCGTCTTCACCCCTCCACTTT,CASTQDRSSSPLHF
TRBJ2-7,NA,TRBV7-9,TRBD1,TGTGCCAGCAGCAAACGACAGGGGAGGTCCTACGAGCAGTACTTC,CASSKRQGRSYEQYF
TRBJ1-5,NA,TRBV7-2,TRBD1,TGTGCCAGCAGGGGGACAGGGCTAAGCAATCAGCCCCAGCATTTT,CASRGTGLSNQPQHF
TRBJ1-1,NA,TRBV6-5,NA,TGTGCCAGCAGTTACTCAGGGGTGAACACTGAAGCTTTCTTT,CASSYSGVNTEAFF
TRBJ1-5,NA,TRBV27,NA,TGTGCCAGCAGTCCCTTAGACAAACACAATCAGCCCCAGCATTTT,CASSPLDKHNQPQHF
TRBJ2-7,few,TRBV21-1,NA,TGTGCCAGCAGCGTACGGCGGAGGGTACGGTACGAGCAGTACTTC,CASSVRRRVRYEQYF
TRBJ1-3,NA,TRBV5-1,NA,TGCGCCAGCAGATCCGAGGCCTCTGGAAACACCATATATTTT,CASRSEASGNTIYF
TRBJ1-2,NA,TRBV18,NA,TGTGCCAGCTCACCACCGTCCAGAAACTATGGCTACACCTTC,CASSPPSRNYGYTF
TRBJ2-2,NA,TRBV28,NA,TGTGCCAGCACCGCCGGAGGGAGTGGCACCGGGGAGCTGTTTTTT,CASTAGGSGTGELFF
TRBJ1-6,NA,TRBV5-1,NA,TGCGCCAGCAGCCAGGACAGTGTGAATTCACCCCTCCACTTT,CASSQDSVNSPLHF
TRBJ1-2,NA,TRBV19,TRBD1,TGTGCCAGCGCAAACACCGGGACAGCTAACTATGGCTACACCTTC,CASANTGTANYGYTF
TRBJ1-5,NA,TRBV7-9,NA,TGTGCCAGCAGCTTAGTGTCTAATGAACTGCATTTT,CASSLVSNELHF
TRBJ1-2,NA,TRBV28,NA,TGTGCCAGCAGTTTCAAACCCGGTCTCCGGGATGGCTACACCTTC,CASSFKPGLRDGYTF
TRBJ2-5,NA,TRBV9,TRBD1,TGTGCCAGCAGCTTCCGGGGGGACAGGGGAGAGACCCAGTACTTC,CASSFRGDRGETQYF
TRBJ1-6,once,TRBV27,NA,TGTGCCAGCAGTTTCTCGGGGACACCCACCGGGAATTCACCCCTCCACTTT,CASSFSGTPTGNSPLHF
TRBJ1-1,NA,TRBV4-1,NA,TGCGCCAGCAGCCCGGGGGACTTGAACACTGAAGCTTTCTTT,CASSPGDLNTEAFF
TRBJ1-6,NA,TRBV28,NA,TGTGCCAGCAGTCCTTCGGGGGGGATGGGTAATTCACCCCTCCACTTT,CASSPSGGMGNSPLHF
TRBJ2-4,NA,TRBV5-1,NA,TGCGCCAGCACCCCGCCAGGGGCTGAAAACATTCAGTACTTC,CASTPPGAENIQYF
TRBJ2-7,NA,TRBV7-8,NA,TGTGCCAGCAGCTTAAGGTTCGCAGGGGTCTACGAGCAGTACTTC,CASSLRFAGVYEQYF
TRBJ2-1,NA,TRBV6-5,TRBD2,TGTGCCAGCAGCCTCGTGCGGGAGGACAATGAGCAGTTCTTC,CASSLVREDNEQFF
TRBJ1-2,NA,TRBV28,NA,TGTGCCAGCGGACTCCCGACGGGCTACACCTTC,CASGLPTGYTF
TRBJ2-1,NA,TRBV7-7,TRBD1,TGTGCTAGCAAGGACAGGGGGTCGAATGAGCAGTTCTTC,CASKDRGSNEQFF
TRBJ1-4,once,TRBV27,TRBD1,TGTGCCAGCAGTTTTAGGACAGGGCGACCGCCAACTAATGAAAAACTGTTTTTT,CASSFRTGRPPTNEKLFF